This TCR beta chain came from a study of CD8 T cells in ankylosing spondylitis. From germline, CDR1 is SGHNT and CDR2 YENEEA. The length of the CDR3 is 15 residues. The germline V and J ends were trimmed by 0 bases and 1 base, with 8 bases remaining between them. Using its own MiXCR run on the 5' RACE reads, TCRdb lists one record per CDR3 protein. The table includes about 540,000 distinct CDR3 sequences, roughly 13% detected once. Overall study results and limits: Certain motif variants had earlier been reported in reactive arthritis synovial fluid and blood. Within ankylosing spondylitis blood, a TCR beta motif made up of eight or nine highly homologous variants appeared to be characteristic.

In the case of this clonotype: The antigen is not known.

The specimen was blood, either unsorted or a sorted T cell fraction (not recorded which). J is TRBJ2-3 and V is TRBV11-3; D unclear. The TCR comes from a male donor with ankylosing spondylitis. Written as DNA, the CDR3 is TGTGCCAGCAGCTTAGATGGGCAGCGCACAGATACGCAGTATTTT. It yields the protein CASSLDGQRTDTQYF.